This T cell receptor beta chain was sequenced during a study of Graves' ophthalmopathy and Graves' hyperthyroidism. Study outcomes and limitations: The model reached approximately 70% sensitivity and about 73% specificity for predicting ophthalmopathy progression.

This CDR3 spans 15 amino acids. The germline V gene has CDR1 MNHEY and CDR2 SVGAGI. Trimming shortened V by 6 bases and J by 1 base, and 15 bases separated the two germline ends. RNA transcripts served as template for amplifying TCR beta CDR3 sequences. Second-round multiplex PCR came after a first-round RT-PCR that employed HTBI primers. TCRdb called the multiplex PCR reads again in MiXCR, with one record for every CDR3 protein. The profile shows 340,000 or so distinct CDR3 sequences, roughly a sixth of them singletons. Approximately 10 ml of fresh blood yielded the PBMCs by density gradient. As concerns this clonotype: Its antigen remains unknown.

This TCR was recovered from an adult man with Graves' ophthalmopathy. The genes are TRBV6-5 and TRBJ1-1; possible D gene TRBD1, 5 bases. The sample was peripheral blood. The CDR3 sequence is CASSYRTGGNTEAFF. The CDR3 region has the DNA TGTGCCAGCAGCTACAGGACGGGCGGGAACACTGAAGCTTTCTTT.